This T cell receptor (beta chain) was captured by sequencing in a study of cytomegalovirus exposure and HLA in healthy donors. Study-wide findings and caveats: Prior analysis indicated that the majority of TCR beta V segments exhibited productivity approximately 87% or approximately 30% of the time.

The germline V gene encodes CDR1 SGHRS and CDR2 YFSETQ. This CDR3 is 16 amino acids long. V lost 6 bases and J 2 bases, leaving 18 bases between the germline ends. For this clone: The antigen is unknown.

Both 60 Vbeta primers and 13 Jbeta primers went into the PCR. Using immunoSEQ multiplex PCR, the repertoire was profiled, and TCRdb retains in-frame clones only, with some absent. There are tens of thousands of clones in the sample, with around 5% held by the top ten. The specimen sequenced was PBMCs. The origin of this receptor is a female donor in good health and CMV-seronegative. The rearrangement links TRBV5-1 to TRBJ2-4, with D possibly being TRBD1 (8 bases). This CDR3 is CASKPGRDRTKNIQYF. The CDR3 DNA reads as TGCGCCAGCAAACCTGGGAGGGACAGGACCAAAAACATTCAGTACTTC.